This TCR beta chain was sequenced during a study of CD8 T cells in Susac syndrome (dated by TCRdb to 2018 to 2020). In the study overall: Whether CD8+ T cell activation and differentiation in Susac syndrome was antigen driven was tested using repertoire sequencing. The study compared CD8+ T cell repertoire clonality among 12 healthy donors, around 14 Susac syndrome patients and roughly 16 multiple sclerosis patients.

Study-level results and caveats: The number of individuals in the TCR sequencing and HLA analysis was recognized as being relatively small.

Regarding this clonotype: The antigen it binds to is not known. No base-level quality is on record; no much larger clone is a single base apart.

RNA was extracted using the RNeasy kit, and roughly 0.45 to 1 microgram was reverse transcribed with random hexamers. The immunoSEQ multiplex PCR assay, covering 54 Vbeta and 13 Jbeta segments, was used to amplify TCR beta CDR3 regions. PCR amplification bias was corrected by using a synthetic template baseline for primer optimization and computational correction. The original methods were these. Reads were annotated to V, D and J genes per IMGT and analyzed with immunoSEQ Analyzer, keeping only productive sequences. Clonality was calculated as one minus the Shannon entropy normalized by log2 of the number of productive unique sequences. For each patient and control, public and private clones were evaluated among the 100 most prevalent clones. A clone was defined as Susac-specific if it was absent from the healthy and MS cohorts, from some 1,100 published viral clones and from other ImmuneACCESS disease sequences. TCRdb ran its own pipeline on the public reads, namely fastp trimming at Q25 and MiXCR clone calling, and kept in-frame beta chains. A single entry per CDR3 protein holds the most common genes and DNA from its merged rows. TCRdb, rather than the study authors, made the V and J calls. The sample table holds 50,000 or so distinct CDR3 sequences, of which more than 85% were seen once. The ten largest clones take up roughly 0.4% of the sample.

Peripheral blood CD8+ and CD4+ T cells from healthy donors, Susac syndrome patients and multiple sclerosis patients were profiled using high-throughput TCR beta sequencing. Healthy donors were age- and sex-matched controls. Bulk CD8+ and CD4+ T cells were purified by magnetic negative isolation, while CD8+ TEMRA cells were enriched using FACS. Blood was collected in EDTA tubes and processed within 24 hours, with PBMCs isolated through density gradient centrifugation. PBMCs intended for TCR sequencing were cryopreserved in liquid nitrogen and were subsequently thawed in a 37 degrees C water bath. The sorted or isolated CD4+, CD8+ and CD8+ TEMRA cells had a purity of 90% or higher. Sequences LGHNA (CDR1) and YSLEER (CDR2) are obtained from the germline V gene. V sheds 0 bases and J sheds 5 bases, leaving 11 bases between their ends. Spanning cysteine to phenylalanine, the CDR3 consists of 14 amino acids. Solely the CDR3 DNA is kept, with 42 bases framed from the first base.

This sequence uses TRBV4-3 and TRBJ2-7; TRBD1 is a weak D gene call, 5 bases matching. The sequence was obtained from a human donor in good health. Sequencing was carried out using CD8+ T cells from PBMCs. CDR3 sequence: CASSQEVRGHEQYF. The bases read TGCGCCAGCAGCCAAGAAGTAAGGGGCCACGAGCAGTACTTC.